The 26 T cell receptor beta chains listed next were all sequenced from one sample in a study of response to subunit inactivated influenza vaccine. Each CDR3 protein is one row after TCRdb ran MiXCR on the RT-PCR reads. The sample comprises 200,000 to 300,000 distinct CDR3 sequences, 12% of which are singletons, and 7.8% rests with the top ten. The material sequenced was non-naive T cells sorted from PBMCs, taken 14 days before vaccination. These receptors all come from a man aged 50-59 years who received an inactivated influenza vaccine.

This clonotype has just a few counts. The chain couples TRBV18 to TRBJ1-1; TRBD1 is a possible D gene (6 bases). V lost 5 bases to trimming and J lost 3 bases, with 13 bases between them. The germline V gene has CDR1 KGHSH and CDR2 LQKENI. The CDR3 covers 14 residues. DNA of the CDR3: TGTGCCAGCTCAGAGGGCAGGGGTGACACTGAAGCTTTCTTT. Protein: CASSEGRGDTEAFF. Full variable domain (outside the CDR3, taken from reference TRBV18 and TRBJ1-1): NAGVMQNPRHLVRRRGQEARLRCSPMKGHSHVYWYRQLPEEGLKFMVYLQKENIIDESGMPKERFSAEFPKEGPSILRIQQVVRGDSAAYFCASSEGRGDTEAFFGQGTRLTVV.

This clonotype was seen at least ten times. This sequence joins TRBV12-3 or TRBV12-4 and TRBJ2-6, with TRBD1 identical over 7 bases. This CDR3 region has 17 residues. After removal of 1 base from V and 0 bases from J, the junction contained 3 bases not matched to a gene. In DNA form, the CDR3 reads TGTGCCAGCAGTTTAGGGACAGGAAACTCTGGGGCCAACGTCCTGACTTTC. This codes for CASSLGTGNSGANVLTF.

This clonotype has a handful of counts. The gene calls are TRBV7-9 and TRBJ1-1; D is undetermined. Germline V lookup: CDR1 SEHNR, CDR2 FQNEAQ (reference sequence). The CDR3 covers 14 residues. V was trimmed by 4 bases and J by 5 bases, leaving 14 bases between them. The CDR3 loop is CASSSLRVGTEAFF. The DNA for the CDR3 is TGTGCCAGCAGCTCCCTTCGGGTGGGAACTGAAGCTTTCTTT.

This clonotype has ten or more counts. The chain couples TRBV5-1 to TRBJ2-7, with D perhaps given as TRBD1 or TRBD2 (5 bases each). CDR3 length: 14 amino acids. CDR1 and CDR2 from the germline V gene are SGHRS and YFSETQ. V was cut by 4 bases and J by 9 bases, with 20 bases left in between. The CDR3 bases are TGCGCCAGCAGCCCCCGGGACCCGTCGTGGGGGCAGTACTTC. Its protein product is CASSPRDPSWGQYF.

The V gene is TRBV18, the J gene TRBJ1-4, with a tentative D call TRBD1 (6 bases). The V end lost 4 bases, the J end lost 7 bases, and 7 bases lay between the germline ends. From germline, CDR1 is KGHSH and CDR2 LQKENI. This CDR3 is built from 12 residues. CDR3 sequence: CASSRDIEKLFF. CDR3 nucleotides: TGTGCCAGCTCACGGGACATTGAAAAACTGTTTTTT.

This clonotype came up a few times. The J gene is TRBJ2-3, the V gene TRBV2; 10 bases match TRBD2. Per germline, CDR1 SNHLY and CDR2 FYNNEI. This CDR3 contains 15 residues. J lost 0 bases, V lost 7 bases, and 4 bases had no gene match. DNA for the CDR3: TGTGCCAGCAAGCGGGAGGGATATAGCACAGATACGCAGTATTTT. It specifies CASKREGYSTDTQYF.

This clonotype was seen a handful of times. CDR3 region: CASSRSGGTRYTDTQYF. The CDR3 DNA is TGTGCCAGCAGCCGTAGCGGGGGGACACGATACACAGATACGCAGTATTTT. The chain carries TRBV7-2 and TRBJ2-3; 10 positions agree with TRBD2. CDR1 is SGHTA and CDR2 is FQGNSA in the germline V gene. The trim removed 5 bases at V and 2 bases at J, leaving 10 bases unmatched. This CDR3 has 17 residues.

This clonotype was detected only a few times. The V call is TRBV11-2, the J call TRBJ1-6; 7 positions match TRBD1. This CDR3 has 16 amino acids. Germline CDR1 and CDR2: SGHAT and FQNNGV. The ends lost 5 bases at V and 6 bases at J; junction bases unmatched: 10. This CDR3 is CASSNRGLGINSPLHF. CDR3 DNA sequence: TGTGCCAGCAGCAACAGGGGCTTGGGTATTAATTCACCCCTCCACTTT. Variable domain in full (rest from reference TRBV11-2 and TRBJ1-6): EAGVAQSPRYKIIEKRQSVAFWCNPISGHATLYWYQQILGQGPKLLIQFQNNGVVDDSQLPKDRFSAERLKGVDSTLKIQPAKLEDSAVYLCASSNRGLGINSPLHFGNGTRLTVT.

The rearrangement links TRBV7-8 to TRBJ2-7, with no clear D. Trimming took 3 bases from V and 0 from J, leaving 12 bases between them. The CDR3 is made up of 15 amino acids. Germline V gene lookup returns CDR1 SGHVS and CDR2 FQNEAQ. CDR3: CASSFSDTSSYEQYF. DNA for the CDR3: TGTGCCAGCAGCTTCTCAGACACGAGCTCCTACGAGCAGTACTTC.

This clonotype was recorded a few times. CDR3 nucleotide sequence: TGTGCCAGCAGCTCCATTGGACAGAATAAAGAGACCCAGTACTTC. Translated, it gives CASSSIGQNKETQYF. J is TRBJ2-5 and V is TRBV5-4, with a weak D call TRBD1 (6 bases). This CDR3 comprises 15 residues. The V gene's germline CDR1 is SGHNT and CDR2 YYREEE (reference sequence). V was trimmed by 3 bases and J by 3 bases, leaving 15 bases between them.

This clonotype was picked up many times. V is TRBV10-3 and J is TRBJ1-4, with TRBD1 matching 7 bases. The CDR3 totals 16 residues. The germline gives CDR1 ENHRY, CDR2 SYGVKD. V lost 6 bases and J lost 2; bases outside the gene matches: 9. The CDR3 here is CAISEGQLGTNEKLFF. The CDR3, as DNA: TGTGCCATCAGCGAGGGACAGCTGGGCACTAATGAAAAACTGTTTTTT.

This clonotype was observed a few times. The rearrangement uses TRBV5-1 and TRBJ2-3, with 10 positions matching TRBD2. Germline CDR1 is SGHRS and CDR2 is YFSETQ. This CDR3 is 15 amino acids long. The ends lost 4 bases at V and 3 bases at J; junction bases unmatched: 5. As DNA, the CDR3 is TGCGCCAGCAGCCCCGGACTAGCGGCTACAGATACGCAGTATTTT. It translates to CASSPGLAATDTQYF. Together with reference TRBV5-1 and TRBJ2-3, the CDR3 gives the full variable domain: KAGVTQTPRYLIKTRGQQVTLSCSPISGHRSVSWYQQTPGQGLQFLFEYFSETQRNKGNFPGRFSGRQFSNSRSEMNVSTLELGDSALYLCASSPGLAATDTQYFGPGTRLTVL.

V and J are TRBV7-3 and TRBJ2-6; D may be TRBD1 (6 bases). The germline gives CDR1 SGHTA, CDR2 FQGTGA. The V end lost 0 bases, the J end lost 0 bases, and 9 bases lay between the germline ends. CDR3 size: 17 residues. Here the CDR3 reads CASSLTGAGSGANVLTF. The CDR3 DNA reads TGTGCCAGCAGCTTAACGGGGGCGGGCTCTGGGGCCAACGTCCTGACTTTC.

The chain employs TRBV3-1 and TRBJ2-5, with D possibly TRBD2 on 5 matching bases. Germline V CDR1 and CDR2: LGHDT, YNNKEL (reference sequence). There are 17 residues in the CDR3. V was pared by 4 bases and J by 5 bases, with 23 bases between. The CDR3 nucleotides read TGTGCCAGCAGCCCCATCCGACTCGCCGGGATCGCGGAGACCCAGTACTTC. Its translation: CASSPIRLAGIAETQYF.

This clonotype was observed many times. The chain combines TRBV28 with TRBJ2-5, with D possibly being TRBD2 (6 bases). The CDR3 consists of 13 residues. Germline lookup yields CDR1 MDHEN and CDR2 SYDVKM. The V gene lost 10 bases and the J gene lost 1 base, with 13 bases spanning the gap. For the CDR3, the DNA is TGTGCCATTACGGGACTGAGCCAAGAGACCCAGTACTTC. This gives the protein CAITGLSQETQYF.

This clonotype occurred many times. The chain links TRBV19 to TRBJ1-1; D is uncertain. The CDR3 consists of 15 residues. CDR1 and CDR2 from the germline V gene are LNHDA and SQIVND (reference sequence). V lost 1 base, J lost 4 bases, and 13 bases lay in between. Here the CDR3 DNA reads TGTGCCAGTAGTATAGTCAGGACCCCGGGCACTGAAGCTTTCTTT. Protein: CASSIVRTPGTEAFF.

This clonotype was observed a few times. The gene calls are TRBV27 and TRBJ2-5; the D gene is possibly TRBD2 (5 bases). Looked up from germline, CDR1 is MNHEY and CDR2 is SMNVEV (reference sequence). The CDR3 length is 16 residues. Trimming stripped 7 bases from V and 4 bases from J, with 22 bases between. This CDR3 reads CASTKTGKWAPETQYF. In nucleotides, the CDR3 is TGTGCCAGCACTAAGACGGGGAAGTGGGCCCCAGAGACCCAGTACTTC.

This clonotype was seen a handful of times. V usage is TRBV11-2 and J usage is TRBJ2-5, with 12 nucleotides matching TRBD1. V shed 5 bases, J shed 5 bases, and the junction held 6 bases outside the gene matches. Germline V gene sequence: CDR1 SGHAT, CDR2 FQNNGV. The CDR3 is 15 residues long. The CDR3 is CASSPRDRGPETQYF. CDR3 coding DNA: TGTGCCAGCAGCCCCCGGGACAGGGGGCCGGAGACCCAGTACTTC.

This clonotype was observed at least ten times. This chain links TRBV20-1 with TRBJ1-4, with a tentative D call TRBD1 (6 bases). Between the trimmed V and J ends, which lost 6 bases and 4 bases, there was a span of 12 bases. The germline V gene has CDR1 DFQATT and CDR2 SNEGSKA (reference sequence). The CDR3 is 13 residues long. The CDR3 reads CSALTGINEKLFF. The CDR3 DNA follows: TGCAGTGCCTTGACAGGAATTAATGAAAAACTGTTTTTT.

This clonotype has a handful of counts. CDR3 protein: CASSLFHGGASYEQYF. In nucleotides, the CDR3 is TGTGCCAGCAGTTTATTCCACGGGGGGGCCTCCTACGAGCAGTACTTC. This sequence joins TRBV6-2 or TRBV6-3 and TRBJ2-7; 8 bases are a match to TRBD2. The trim removed 4 bases at V and 0 bases at J, leaving 8 bases unmatched. The CDR3 has 16 amino acids. Germline V gives CDR1 MNHEY, CDR2 SVGEGT.

This sequence joins TRBV20-1 and TRBJ1-4, with no clear D. Germline values: CDR1 DFQATT, CDR2 SNEGSKA (reference sequence). CDR3 length equals 12 residues. The V end was cut by 3 bases, the J end by 1 base, with 3 bases between. The CDR3 region has the DNA TGCAGTGCTAGTCTAACTAATGAAAAACTGTTTTTT. Translated, it gives CSASLTNEKLFF.

The chain has TRBV9 and TRBJ2-6, with D hard to call. Trimming cost V 0 bases and J 3 bases, with 10 bases left between them. Germline lookup yields CDR1 SGDLS and CDR2 YYNGEE. The CDR3 runs 16 residues. The CDR3 sequence is CASSVVGLFGANVLTF. The CDR3 nucleotides are TGTGCCAGCAGCGTAGTAGGGTTGTTTGGGGCCAACGTCCTGACTTTC.

This chain uses TRBV10-3 with TRBJ1-1; D is possibly TRBD1 (6 bases). The CDR3 is made up of 16 amino acids. CDR1 is ENHRY, CDR2 SYGVKD, per germline. The ends were cut back, 3 bases at V and 1 base at J, with 15 bases in the middle. CDR3 nucleotides: TGTGCCATCAGTGACGGTAGGGGGGAAGGGAACACTGAAGCTTTCTTT. Its translation: CAISDGRGEGNTEAFF.

This clonotype was counted ten times or more. The chain uses TRBV20-1 and TRBJ2-7; weak D call: TRBD1 (5 bases). Trimming took 0 bases from V and 1 from J, leaving 7 bases between them. Per germline, CDR1 DFQATT and CDR2 SNEGSKA (reference sequence). The CDR3 is 13 residues long. Written as DNA, the CDR3 is TGCAGTGCTAGAGACAGGGCGTCCTACGAGCAGTACTTC. Its translation is CSARDRASYEQYF.

The table lists this clonotype with a few counts. This chain uses TRBV5-1 with TRBJ1-2, with 9 nucleotides matching TRBD1. The CDR3 sequence is 14 residues long. V dropped 5 bases and J dropped 4; count of bases not matched to a gene: 6. CDR1 SGHRS and CDR2 YFSETQ come from the germline V gene. The CDR3 is CASRPTGGTYGYTF. The DNA of the CDR3 is TGCGCCAGCAGACCAACAGGGGGCACCTATGGCTACACCTTC.

The V gene is TRBV20-1, the J gene TRBJ2-1, with 11 bases that match TRBD2. After removal of 6 bases from V and 3 bases from J, the junction contained 4 bases not matched to a gene. CDR1 DFQATT and CDR2 SNEGSKA come from the germline V gene (reference sequence). The CDR3 is made up of 14 amino acids. The CDR3 is CSASGLADYNEQFF. CDR3 nucleotides: TGCAGTGCATCGGGACTAGCGGACTACAATGAGCAGTTCTTC.